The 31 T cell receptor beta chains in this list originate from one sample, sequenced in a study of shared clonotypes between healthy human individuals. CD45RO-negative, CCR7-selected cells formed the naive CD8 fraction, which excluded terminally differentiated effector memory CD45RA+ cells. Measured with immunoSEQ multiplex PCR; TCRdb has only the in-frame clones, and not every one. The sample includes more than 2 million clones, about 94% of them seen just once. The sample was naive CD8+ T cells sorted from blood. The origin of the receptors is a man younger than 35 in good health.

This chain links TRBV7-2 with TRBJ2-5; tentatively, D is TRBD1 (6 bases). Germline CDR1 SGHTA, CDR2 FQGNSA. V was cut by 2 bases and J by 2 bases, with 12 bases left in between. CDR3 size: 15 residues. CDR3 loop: CASSLLDSLQETQYF. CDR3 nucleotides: TGTGCCAGCAGCTTATTGGACAGTCTACAAGAGACCCAGTACTTC.

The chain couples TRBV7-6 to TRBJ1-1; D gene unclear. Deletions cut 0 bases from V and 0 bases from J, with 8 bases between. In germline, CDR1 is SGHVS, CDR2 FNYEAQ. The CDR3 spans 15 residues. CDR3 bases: TGTGCCAGCAGCTTAGCGCGGATAGTGAACACTGAAGCTTTCTTT. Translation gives CASSLARIVNTEAFF.

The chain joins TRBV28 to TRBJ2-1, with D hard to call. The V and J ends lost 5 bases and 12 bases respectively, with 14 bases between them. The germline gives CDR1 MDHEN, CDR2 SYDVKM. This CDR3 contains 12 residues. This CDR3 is CASSPPNIPQFF. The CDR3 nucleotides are TGTGCCAGCAGTCCTCCTAATATCCCGCAGTTCTTC.

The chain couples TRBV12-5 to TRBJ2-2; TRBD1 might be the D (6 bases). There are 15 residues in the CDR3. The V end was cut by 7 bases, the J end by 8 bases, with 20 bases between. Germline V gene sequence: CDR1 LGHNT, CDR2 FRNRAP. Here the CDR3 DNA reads TGTGCTAGTGTCCAAACAGGGATTGGGAAGGGGGAGCTGTTTTTT. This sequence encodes CASVQTGIGKGELFF.

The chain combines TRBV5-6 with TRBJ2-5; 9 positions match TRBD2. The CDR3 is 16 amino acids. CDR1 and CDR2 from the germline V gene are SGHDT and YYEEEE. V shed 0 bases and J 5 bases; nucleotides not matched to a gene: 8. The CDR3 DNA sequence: TGTGCCAGCAGCTTGGCGGCTAGCGGGATGGGCGAGACCCAGTACTTC. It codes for CASSLAASGMGETQYF.

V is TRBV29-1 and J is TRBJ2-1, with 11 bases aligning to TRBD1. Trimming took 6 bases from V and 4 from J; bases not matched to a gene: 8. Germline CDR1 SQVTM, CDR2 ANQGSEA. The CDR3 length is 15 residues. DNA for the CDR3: TGCAGCGTAGTGGGACAGGGGGGCCCTTACAATGAGCAGTTCTTC. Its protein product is CSVVGQGGPYNEQFF.

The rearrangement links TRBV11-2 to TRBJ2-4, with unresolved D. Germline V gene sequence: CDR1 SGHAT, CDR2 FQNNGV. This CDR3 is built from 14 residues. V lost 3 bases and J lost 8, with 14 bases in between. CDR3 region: CASSFYGRADIQYF. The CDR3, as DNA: TGTGCCAGCAGCTTCTATGGAAGGGCGGACATTCAGTACTTC. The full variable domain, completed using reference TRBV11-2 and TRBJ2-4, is EAGVAQSPRYKIIEKRQSVAFWCNPISGHATLYWYQQILGQGPKLLIQFQNNGVVDDSQLPKDRFSAERLKGVDSTLKIQPAKLEDSAVYLCASSFYGRADIQYFGAGTRLSVL.

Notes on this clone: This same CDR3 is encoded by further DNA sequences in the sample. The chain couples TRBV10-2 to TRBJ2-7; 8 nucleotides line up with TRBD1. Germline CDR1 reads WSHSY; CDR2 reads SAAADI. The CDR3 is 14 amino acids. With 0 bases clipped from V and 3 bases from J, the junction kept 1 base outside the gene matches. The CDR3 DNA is TGCGCCAGCAGTGAGTCAACAGGGGGCTACGAGCAGTACTTC. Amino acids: CASSESTGGYEQYF.

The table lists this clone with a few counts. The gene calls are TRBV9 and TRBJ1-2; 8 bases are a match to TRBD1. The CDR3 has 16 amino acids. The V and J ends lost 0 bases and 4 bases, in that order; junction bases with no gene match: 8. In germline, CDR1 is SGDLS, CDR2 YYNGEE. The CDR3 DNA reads TGTGCCAGCAGCGTAGATCTATCGACAGGGGTCTATGGCTACACCTTC. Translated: CASSVDLSTGVYGYTF.

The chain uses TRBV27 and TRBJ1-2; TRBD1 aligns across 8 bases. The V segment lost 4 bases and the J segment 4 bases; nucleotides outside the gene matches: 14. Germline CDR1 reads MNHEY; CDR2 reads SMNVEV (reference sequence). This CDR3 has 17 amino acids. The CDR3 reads CASSSRTPDRDAYGYTF. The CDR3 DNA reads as TGTGCCAGCAGTTCCCGGACGCCGGACAGGGACGCCTATGGCTACACCTTC.

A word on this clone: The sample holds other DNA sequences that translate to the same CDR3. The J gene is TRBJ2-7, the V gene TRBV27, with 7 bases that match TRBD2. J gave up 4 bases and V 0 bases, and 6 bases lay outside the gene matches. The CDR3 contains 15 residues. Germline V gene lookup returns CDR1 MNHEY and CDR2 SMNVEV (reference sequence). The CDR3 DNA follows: TGTGCCAGCAGTTTATCAGCCAGCGGGACTTACGAGCAGTACTTC. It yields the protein CASSLSASGTYEQYF.

The DNA for the CDR3 is TGTGCCAGCAGCTTAGGTGACTCTGGGGCCAACGTCCTGACTTTC. It encodes CASSLGDSGANVLTF. V is TRBV13 and J is TRBJ2-6; no clear D gene. Germline V gene sequence: CDR1 PRHDT, CDR2 FYEKMQ (reference sequence). The CDR3 length is 15 residues. V lost 0 bases, J lost 0 bases, and 3 bases lay in between. Filled out from reference TRBV13 and TRBJ2-6, the complete variable domain reads AAGVIQSPRHLIKEKRETATLKCYPIPRHDTVYWYQQGPGQDPQFLISFYEKMQSDKGSIPDRFSAQQFSDYHSELNMSSLELGDSALYFCASSLGDSGANVLTFGAGSRLTVL.

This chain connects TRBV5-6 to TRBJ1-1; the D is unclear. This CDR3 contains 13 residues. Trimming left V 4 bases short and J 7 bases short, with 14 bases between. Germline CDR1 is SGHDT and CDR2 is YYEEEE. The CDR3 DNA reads TGTGCCAGCAGCCCCACGGGCCAGTTTGAAGCTTTCTTT. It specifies CASSPTGQFEAFF. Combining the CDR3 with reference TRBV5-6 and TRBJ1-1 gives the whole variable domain DAGVTQSPTHLIKTRGQQVTLRCSPKSGHDTVSWYQQALGQGPQFIFQYYEEEERQRGNFPDRFSGHQFPNYSSELNVNALLLGDSALYLCASSPTGQFEAFFGQGTRLTVV.

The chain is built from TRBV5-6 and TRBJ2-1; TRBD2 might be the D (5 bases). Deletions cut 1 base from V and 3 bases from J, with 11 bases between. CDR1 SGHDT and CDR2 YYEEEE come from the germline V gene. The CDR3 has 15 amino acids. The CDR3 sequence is CASSLKRAFYNEQFF. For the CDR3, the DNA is TGTGCCAGCAGCTTGAAGAGGGCCTTCTACAATGAGCAGTTCTTC.

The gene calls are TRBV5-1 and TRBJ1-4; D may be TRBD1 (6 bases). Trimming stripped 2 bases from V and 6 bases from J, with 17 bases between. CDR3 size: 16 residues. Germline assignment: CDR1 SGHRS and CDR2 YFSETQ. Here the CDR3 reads CASSFYGTGKDEKLFF. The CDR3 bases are TGCGCCAGCAGCTTCTACGGAACAGGGAAGGATGAAAAACTGTTTTTT.

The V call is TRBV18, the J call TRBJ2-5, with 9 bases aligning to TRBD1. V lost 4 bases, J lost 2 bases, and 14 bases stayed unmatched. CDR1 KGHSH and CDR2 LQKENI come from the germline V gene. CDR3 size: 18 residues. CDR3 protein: CASSLGTGFLSPQETQYF. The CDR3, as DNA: TGTGCCAGCTCACTTGGGACAGGGTTTCTTTCCCCACAAGAGACCCAGTACTTC.

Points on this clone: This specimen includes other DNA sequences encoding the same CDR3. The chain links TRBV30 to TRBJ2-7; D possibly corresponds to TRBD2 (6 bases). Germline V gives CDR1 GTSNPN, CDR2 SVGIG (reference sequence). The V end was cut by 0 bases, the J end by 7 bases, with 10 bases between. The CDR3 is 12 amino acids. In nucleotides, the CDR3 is TGTGCCTGGAGTGTGGGCGGGGCAGAGCAGTACTTC. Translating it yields CAWSVGGAEQYF.

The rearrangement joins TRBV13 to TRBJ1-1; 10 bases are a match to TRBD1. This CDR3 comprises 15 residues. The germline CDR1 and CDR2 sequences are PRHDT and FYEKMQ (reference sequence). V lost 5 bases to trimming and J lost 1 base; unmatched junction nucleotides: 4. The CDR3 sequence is CASSGTGDGNTEAFF. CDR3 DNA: TGTGCCAGCAGCGGGACAGGGGACGGGAACACTGAAGCTTTCTTT.

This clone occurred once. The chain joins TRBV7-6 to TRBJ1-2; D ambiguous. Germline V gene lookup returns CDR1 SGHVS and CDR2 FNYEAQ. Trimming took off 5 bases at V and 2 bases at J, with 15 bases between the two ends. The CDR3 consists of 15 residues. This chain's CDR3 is CASSPSPVLNYGYTF. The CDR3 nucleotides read TGTGCCAGCAGCCCCAGTCCGGTACTCAACTATGGCTACACCTTC.

CDR3 loop: CASSPHRFSYEQYF. CDR3 DNA: TGCGCCAGCAGCCCCCATCGGTTCTCCTACGAGCAGTACTTC. The chain employs TRBV4-3 and TRBJ2-7; D is uncertain. The CDR3 length is 14 residues. In germline, CDR1 is LGHNA, CDR2 YSLEER. Trimming left V 4 bases short and J 0 bases short, with 10 bases between.

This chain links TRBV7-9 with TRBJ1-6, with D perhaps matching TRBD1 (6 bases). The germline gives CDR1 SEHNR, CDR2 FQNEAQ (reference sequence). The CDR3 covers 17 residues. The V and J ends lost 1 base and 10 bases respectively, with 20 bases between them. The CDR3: CASSLEVARGVRSPLHF. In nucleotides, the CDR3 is TGTGCCAGCAGCTTAGAAGTGGCCAGGGGTGTTCGGTCACCCCTCCACTTT. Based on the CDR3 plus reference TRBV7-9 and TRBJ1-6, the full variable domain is DTGVSQNPRHKITKRGQNVTFRCDPISEHNRLYWYRQTLGQGPEFLTYFQNEAQLEKSRLLSDRFSAERPKGSFSTLEIQRTEQGDSAMYLCASSLEVARGVRSPLHFGNGTRLTVT.

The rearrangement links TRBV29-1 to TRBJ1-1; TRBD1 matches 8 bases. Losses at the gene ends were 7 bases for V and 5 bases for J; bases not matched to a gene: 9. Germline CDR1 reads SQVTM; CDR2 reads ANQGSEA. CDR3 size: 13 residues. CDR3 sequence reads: CSAIGQGSTEAFF. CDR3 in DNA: TGCAGCGCGATCGGACAGGGTAGTACTGAAGCTTTCTTT.

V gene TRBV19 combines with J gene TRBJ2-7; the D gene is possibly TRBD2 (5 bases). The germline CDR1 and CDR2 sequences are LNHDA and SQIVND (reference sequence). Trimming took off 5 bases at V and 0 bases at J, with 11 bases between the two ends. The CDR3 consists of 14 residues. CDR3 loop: CASSPGVISYEQYF. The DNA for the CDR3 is TGTGCCAGTAGTCCCGGGGTGATCTCCTACGAGCAGTACTTC.

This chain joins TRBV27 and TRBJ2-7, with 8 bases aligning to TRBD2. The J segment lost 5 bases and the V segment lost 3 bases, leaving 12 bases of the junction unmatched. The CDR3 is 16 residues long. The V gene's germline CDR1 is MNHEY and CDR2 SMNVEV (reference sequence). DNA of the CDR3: TGTGCCAGCAGTTTGGGAGCGGGGGTGCGAGACAACGAGCAGTACTTC. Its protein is CASSLGAGVRDNEQYF.

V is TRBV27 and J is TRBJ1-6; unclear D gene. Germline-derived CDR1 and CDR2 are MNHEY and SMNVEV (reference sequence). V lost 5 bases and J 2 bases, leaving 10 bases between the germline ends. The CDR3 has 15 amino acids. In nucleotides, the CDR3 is TGTGCCAGCAGTCAGGAAGGACCCTATAATTCACCCCTCCACTTT. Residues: CASSQEGPYNSPLHF.

This chain's CDR3 is CASSSLAGGYTDTQYF. The CDR3, as DNA: TGTGCCAGCAGCTCGCTAGCGGGAGGGTACACAGATACGCAGTATTTT. V and J are TRBV11-2 and TRBJ2-3; 12 bases map to TRBD2. The germline CDR1 and CDR2 sequences are SGHAT and FQNNGV. This CDR3 region has 16 residues. The trim removed 4 bases at V and 2 bases at J, leaving 4 bases unmatched.

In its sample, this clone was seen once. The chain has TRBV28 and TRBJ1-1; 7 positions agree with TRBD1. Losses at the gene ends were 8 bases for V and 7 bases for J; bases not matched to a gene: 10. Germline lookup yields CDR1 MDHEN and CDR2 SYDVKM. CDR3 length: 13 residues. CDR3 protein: CASSHRGDGEAFF. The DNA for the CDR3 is TGTGCCAGCTCCCACAGGGGAGACGGTGAAGCTTTCTTT. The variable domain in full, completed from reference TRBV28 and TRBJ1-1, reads DVKVTQSSRYLVKRTGEKVFLECVQDMDHENMFWYRQDPGLGLRLIYFSYDVKMKEKGDIPEGYSVSREKKERFSLILESASTNQTSMYLCASSHRGDGEAFFGQGTRLTVV.

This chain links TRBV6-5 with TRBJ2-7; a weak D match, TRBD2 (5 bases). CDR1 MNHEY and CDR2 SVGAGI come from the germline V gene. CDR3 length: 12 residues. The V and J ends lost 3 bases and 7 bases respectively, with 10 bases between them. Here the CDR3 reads CASSYWGAEQYF. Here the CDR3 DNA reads TGTGCCAGCAGTTATTGGGGAGCGGAGCAGTACTTC.

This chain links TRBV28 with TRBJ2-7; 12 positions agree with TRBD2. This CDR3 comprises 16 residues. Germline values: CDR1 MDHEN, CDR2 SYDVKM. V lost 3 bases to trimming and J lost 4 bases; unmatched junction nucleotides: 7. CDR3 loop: CASSFRRLAGDYEQYF. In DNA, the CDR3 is TGTGCCAGCAGTTTCCGCCGACTAGCGGGGGATTACGAGCAGTACTTC.

The CDR3 here is CASSFLQDSYEQYF. The CDR3 DNA follows: TGTGCCAGCAGCTTCTTACAGGACTCCTACGAGCAGTACTTC. The chain combines TRBV7-9 with TRBJ2-7; D perhaps matches TRBD1 (5 bases). V was shortened by 3 bases and J by 0 bases, with 9 bases between the two germline ends. Germline CDR1 SEHNR, CDR2 FQNEAQ (reference sequence). CDR3 length: 14 residues.

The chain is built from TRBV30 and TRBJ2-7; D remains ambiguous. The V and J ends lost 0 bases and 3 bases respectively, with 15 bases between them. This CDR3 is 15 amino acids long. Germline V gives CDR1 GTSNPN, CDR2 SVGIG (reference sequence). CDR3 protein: CAWSVAAGKGYEQYF. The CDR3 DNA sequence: TGTGCCTGGAGTGTCGCCGCAGGAAAAGGCTACGAGCAGTACTTC.